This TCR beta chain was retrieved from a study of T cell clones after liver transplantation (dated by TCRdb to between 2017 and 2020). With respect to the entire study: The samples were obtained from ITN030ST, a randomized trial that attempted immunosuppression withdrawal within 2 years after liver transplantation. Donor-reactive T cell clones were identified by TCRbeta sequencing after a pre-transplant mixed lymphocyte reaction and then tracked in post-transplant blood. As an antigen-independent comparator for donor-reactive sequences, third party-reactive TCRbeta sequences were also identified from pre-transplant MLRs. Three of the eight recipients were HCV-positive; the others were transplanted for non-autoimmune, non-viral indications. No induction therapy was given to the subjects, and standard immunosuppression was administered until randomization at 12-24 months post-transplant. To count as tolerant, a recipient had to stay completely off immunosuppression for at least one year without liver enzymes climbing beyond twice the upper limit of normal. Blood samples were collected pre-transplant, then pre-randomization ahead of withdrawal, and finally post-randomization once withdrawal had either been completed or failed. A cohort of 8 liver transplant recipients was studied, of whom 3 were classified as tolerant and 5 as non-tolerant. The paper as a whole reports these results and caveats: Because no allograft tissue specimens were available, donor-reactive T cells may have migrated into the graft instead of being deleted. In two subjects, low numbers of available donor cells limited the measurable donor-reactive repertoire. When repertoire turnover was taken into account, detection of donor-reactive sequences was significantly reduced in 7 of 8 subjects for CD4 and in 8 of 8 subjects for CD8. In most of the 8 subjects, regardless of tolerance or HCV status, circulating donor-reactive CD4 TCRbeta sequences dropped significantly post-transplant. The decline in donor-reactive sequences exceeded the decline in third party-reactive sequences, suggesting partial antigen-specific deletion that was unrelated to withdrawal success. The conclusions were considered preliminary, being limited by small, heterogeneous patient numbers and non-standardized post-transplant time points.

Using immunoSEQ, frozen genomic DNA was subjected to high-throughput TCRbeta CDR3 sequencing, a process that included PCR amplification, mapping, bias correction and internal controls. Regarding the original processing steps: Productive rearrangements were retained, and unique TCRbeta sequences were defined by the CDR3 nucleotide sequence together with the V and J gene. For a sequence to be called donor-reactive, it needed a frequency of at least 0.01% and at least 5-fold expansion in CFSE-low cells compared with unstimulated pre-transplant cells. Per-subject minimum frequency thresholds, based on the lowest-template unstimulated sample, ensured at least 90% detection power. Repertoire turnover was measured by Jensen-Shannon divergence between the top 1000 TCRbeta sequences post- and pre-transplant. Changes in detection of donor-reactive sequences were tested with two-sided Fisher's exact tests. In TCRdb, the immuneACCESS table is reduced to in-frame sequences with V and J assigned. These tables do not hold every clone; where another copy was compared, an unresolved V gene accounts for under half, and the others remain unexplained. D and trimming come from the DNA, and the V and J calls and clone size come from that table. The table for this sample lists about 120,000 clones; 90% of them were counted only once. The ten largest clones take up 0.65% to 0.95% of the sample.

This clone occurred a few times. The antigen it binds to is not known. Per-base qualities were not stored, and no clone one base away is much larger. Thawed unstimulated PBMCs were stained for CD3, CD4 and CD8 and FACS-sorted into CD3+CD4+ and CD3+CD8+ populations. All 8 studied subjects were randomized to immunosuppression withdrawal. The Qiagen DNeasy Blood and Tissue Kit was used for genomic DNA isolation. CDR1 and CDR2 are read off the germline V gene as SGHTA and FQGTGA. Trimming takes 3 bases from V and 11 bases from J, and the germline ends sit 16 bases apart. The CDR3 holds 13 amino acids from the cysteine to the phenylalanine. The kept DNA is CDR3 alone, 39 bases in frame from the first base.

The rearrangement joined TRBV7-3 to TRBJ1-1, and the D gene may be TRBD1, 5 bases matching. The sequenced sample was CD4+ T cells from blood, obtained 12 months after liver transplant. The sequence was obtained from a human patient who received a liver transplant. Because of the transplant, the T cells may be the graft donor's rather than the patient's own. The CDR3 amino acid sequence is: CASSFAPDSGAFF. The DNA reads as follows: TGTGCCAGCAGCTTCGCCCCCGACAGTGGTGCTTTCTTT.